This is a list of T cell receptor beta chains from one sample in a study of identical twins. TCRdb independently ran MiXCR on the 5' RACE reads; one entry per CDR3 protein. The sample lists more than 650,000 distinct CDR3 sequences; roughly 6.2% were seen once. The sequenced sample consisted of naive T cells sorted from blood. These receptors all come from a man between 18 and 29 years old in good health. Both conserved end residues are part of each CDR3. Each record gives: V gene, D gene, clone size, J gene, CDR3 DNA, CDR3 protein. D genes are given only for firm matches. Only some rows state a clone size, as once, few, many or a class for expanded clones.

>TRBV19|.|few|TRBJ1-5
TGTGCCAGTAGTACCCGAGGGGCAGGGACCGATCAGCCCCAGCATTTT
CASSTRGAGTDQPQHF
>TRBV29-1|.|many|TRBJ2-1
TGCAGCGTTGGGATTTCTGGGAATGAGCAGTTCTTC
CSVGISGNEQFF
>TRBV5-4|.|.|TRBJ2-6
TGTGCCAGCAGCTTGGTGGACTCTGGGGCCAACGTCCTGACTTTC
CASSLVDSGANVLTF
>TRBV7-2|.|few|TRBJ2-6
TGTGCCAGCGGTAACTACGGCCTCTCTGGGGCCAACGTCCTGACTTTC
CASGNYGLSGANVLTF
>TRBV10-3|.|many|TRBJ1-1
TGTGCCACCCGCCTCGAGGTGAACACTGAAGCTTTCTTT
CATRLEVNTEAFF
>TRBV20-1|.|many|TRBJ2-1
TGCAGTGCTAGAGAGGGAACGGCCCGAGAGCAGTTCTTC
CSAREGTAREQFF
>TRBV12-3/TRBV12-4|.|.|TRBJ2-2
TGTGCCAGCAGCCTGTACAGGATGGCGAACACCGGGGAGCTGTTTTTT
CASSLYRMANTGELFF
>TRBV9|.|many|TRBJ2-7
TGTGCCAGCAGCGTAGGAGTGGACTCCTACGAGCAGTACTTC
CASSVGVDSYEQYF
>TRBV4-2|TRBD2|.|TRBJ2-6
TGTGCCAGCAGCCAAGATGATGGCGGGAGGATGCGTGGGGCCAACGTCCTGACTTTC
CASSQDDGGRMRGANVLTF
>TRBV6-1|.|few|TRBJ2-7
TGTGCCCACAGCCTTCGAAACGAGCAGTACTTC
CAHSLRNEQYF
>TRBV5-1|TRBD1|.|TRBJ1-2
TGCGCCAGCAGCTTGGTGGGACAGGGGGCGGACTATGGCTACACCTTC
CASSLVGQGADYGYTF
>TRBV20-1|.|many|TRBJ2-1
TGCAGTGCTAGCGGATACCTACAAGACAATGAGCAGTTCTTC
CSASGYLQDNEQFF
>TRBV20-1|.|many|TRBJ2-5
TGCAGTGCCACAGGGGAGACCCAGTACTTC
CSATGETQYF
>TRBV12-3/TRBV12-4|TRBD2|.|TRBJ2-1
TGTGCCAGCTGCCCGGGACTAGCGGGAGTTGGGTCCTACAATGAGCAGTTCTTC
CASCPGLAGVGSYNEQFF
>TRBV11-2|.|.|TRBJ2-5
TGTGCCAGCAGTTGGGGGGTAGGGCCTAGAGAAGTGGCCCAGTACTTC
CASSWGVGPREVAQYF
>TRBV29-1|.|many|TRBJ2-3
TGCAGCGGCCGGGATACGGTCGCAGATACGCAGTATTTT
CSGRDTVADTQYF
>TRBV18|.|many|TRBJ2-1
TGTGCCAGCTCACCATATGGCGGGGGCATCTACAATGAGCAGTTCTTC
CASSPYGGGIYNEQFF